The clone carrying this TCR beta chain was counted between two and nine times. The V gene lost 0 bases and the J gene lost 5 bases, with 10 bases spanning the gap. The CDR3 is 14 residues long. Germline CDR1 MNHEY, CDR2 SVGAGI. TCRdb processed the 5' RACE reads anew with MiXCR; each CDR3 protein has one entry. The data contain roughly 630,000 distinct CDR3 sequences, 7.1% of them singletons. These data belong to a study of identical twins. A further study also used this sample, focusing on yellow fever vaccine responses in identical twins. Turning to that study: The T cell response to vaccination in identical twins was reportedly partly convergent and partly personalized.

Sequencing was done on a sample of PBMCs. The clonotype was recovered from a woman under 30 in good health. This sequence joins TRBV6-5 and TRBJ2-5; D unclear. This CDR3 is CASSYSTLFETQYF. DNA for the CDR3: TGTGCCAGCAGTTACTCGACGCTTTTCGAGACCCAGTACTTC.